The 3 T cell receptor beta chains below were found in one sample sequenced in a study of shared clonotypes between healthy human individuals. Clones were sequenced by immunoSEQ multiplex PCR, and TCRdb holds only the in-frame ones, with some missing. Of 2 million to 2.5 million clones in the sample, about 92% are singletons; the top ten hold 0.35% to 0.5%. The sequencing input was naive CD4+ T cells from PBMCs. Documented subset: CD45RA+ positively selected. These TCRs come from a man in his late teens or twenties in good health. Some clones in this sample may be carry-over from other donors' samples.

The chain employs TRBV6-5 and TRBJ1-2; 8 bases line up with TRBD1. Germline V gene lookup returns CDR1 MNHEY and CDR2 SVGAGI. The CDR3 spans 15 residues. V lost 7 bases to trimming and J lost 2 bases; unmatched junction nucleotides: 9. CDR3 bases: TGTGCCAGCACCAACCCGGACAGGGCCAACTATGGCTACACCTTC. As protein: CASTNPDRANYGYTF.

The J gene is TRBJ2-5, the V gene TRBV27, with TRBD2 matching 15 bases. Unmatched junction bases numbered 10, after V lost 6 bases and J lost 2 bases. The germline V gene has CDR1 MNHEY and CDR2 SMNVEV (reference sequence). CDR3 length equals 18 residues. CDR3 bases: TGTGCCAGCAGCCGGAAGGGACTAGCGGGAGGAACGCAAGAGACCCAGTACTTC. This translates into CASSRKGLAGGTQETQYF.

The CDR3 protein is CASGSLNRGGTDTQYF. The CDR3 DNA sequence: TGTGCCAGCGGGAGTCTTAACAGGGGGGGCACAGATACGCAGTATTTT. The chain is built from TRBV28 and TRBJ2-3; 8 bases align to TRBD1. Germline lookup yields CDR1 MDHEN and CDR2 SYDVKM. The CDR3 is 16 amino acids. Trimming took 8 bases from V and 1 from J; bases not matched to a gene: 11.